Presented here are 18 T cell receptor beta chains from one specimen sequenced in a study of patients and donors after allogeneic stem cell transplantation. MiXCR, run by TCRdb on the RT-PCR reads, gives a single entry per CDR3 protein. The sample records hundreds of thousands of distinct CDR3 sequences, about a sixth being singletons. Material: blood, either unsorted or a sorted T cell fraction (not recorded which). These receptors all come from a human donor who was either an allogeneic HSCT recipient or a stem cell or donor lymphocyte infusion donor (not recorded which). It is not recorded whose cells these are; they may come from a transplant donor.

This clonotype has at least ten counts. This chain connects TRBV29-1 to TRBJ2-1; 8 bases align to TRBD2. CDR1 is SQVTM, CDR2 ANQGSEA, per germline. V gave up 7 bases and J gave up 10 bases; unmatched junction bases: 6. The CDR3 totals 11 residues. The CDR3 region has the DNA TGCAGCGGCGGACGACTAGCGGAGCAGTTCTTC. It is translated as CSGGRLAEQFF.

J is TRBJ2-3 and V is TRBV6-1; D might be TRBD1 (5 bases). Germline CDR1 is MNHNS and CDR2 is SASEGT. V lost 10 bases to trimming and J lost 2 bases, with 13 bases between them. The CDR3 is 13 residues long. DNA for the CDR3: TGTGCCACTCGAAGGGGTCACACAGATACGCAGTATTTT. It codes for CATRRGHTDTQYF.

In its sample, this clonotype was seen a few times. The genes are TRBV4-1 and TRBJ2-1, with 16 bases fitting TRBD2. This CDR3 has 16 amino acids. Trimming took 3 bases from V and 10 from J; bases not matched to a gene: 6. Germline V gene lookup returns CDR1 MGHRA and CDR2 YSYEKL. This CDR3 is CASSQLGLAGGREQFF. DNA for the CDR3: TGCGCCAGCAGCCAGCTGGGACTAGCGGGGGGGAGGGAGCAGTTCTTC.

This clonotype showed up many times. The chain combines TRBV4-1 with TRBJ2-7, with no clear D. There are 15 residues in the CDR3. V was cut by 2 bases and J by 1 base, with 12 bases left in between. CDR1 is MGHRA, CDR2 YSYEKL, per germline. CDR3 region: CASSQKIGSSYEQYF. Here the CDR3 DNA reads TGCGCCAGCAGCCAAAAGATTGGGTCATCCTACGAGCAGTACTTC.

This clonotype was seen only a few times. CDR3 DNA sequence: TGTGCCAGCGCCCGATCGGACAGGGCTACCTACGAGCAGTACTTC. Protein sequence: CASARSDRATYEQYF. This chain joins TRBV25-1 and TRBJ2-7, with 8 bases identical to TRBD1. Germline V gene sequence: CDR1 MGHDK, CDR2 SYGVNS. V dropped 8 bases and J dropped 2; count of bases not matched to a gene: 11. The CDR3 is 15 residues long.

V is TRBV19 and J is TRBJ2-1; the D gene is possibly TRBD2 (5 bases). Germline V CDR1 and CDR2: LNHDA, SQIVND (reference sequence). The CDR3 has 15 residues. V lost 3 bases to trimming and J lost 2 bases, with 11 bases between them. For the CDR3, the DNA is TGTGCCAGTAGTATCGCAGAGGAGGCCTACAATGAGCAGTTCTTC. Translation: CASSIAEEAYNEQFF.

On this clonotype: The CDR3 carries no conserved terminal phenylalanine or tryptophan, so it likely arises from a read error. It is unclear where the CDR3 begins or ends on the DNA, so no DNA is shown, and the CDR3 is as TCRdb lists it. The rearrangement links TRBV24-1 to TRBJ1-1. The CDR3 is 11 amino acids long, termini counted. Germline-derived CDR1 and CDR2 are KGHDR and SFDVKD. The CDR3 here is CATSDLVPGPS.

This sequence joins TRBV4-2 and TRBJ2-3; D ambiguous. The CDR3 length is 14 residues. Per germline, CDR1 LGHNA and CDR2 YNFKEQ. Trimming removed 0 bases at V and 2 bases at J, with 6 bases between. The CDR3 here is CASSQDLITDTQYF. CDR3 nucleotide sequence: TGTGCCAGCAGCCAAGATTTGATCACAGATACGCAGTATTTT.

The V and J genes are TRBV11-2 and TRBJ2-1, with D unresolved. Germline CDR1 reads SGHAT; CDR2 reads FQNNGV. Trimming took off 0 bases at V and 1 base at J, with 16 bases between the two ends. The CDR3 contains 18 residues. For the CDR3, the DNA is TGTGCCAGCAGCTTAGATCTGTTCCCGGGCCCGTCCTACAATGAGCAGTTCTTC. Translating gives CASSLDLFPGPSYNEQFF.

The chain uses TRBV2 and TRBJ2-5; 11 nucleotides match TRBD1. The CDR3 has 16 amino acids. V gave up 5 bases and J gave up 2 bases; unmatched junction bases: 7. Looked up from germline, CDR1 is SNHLY and CDR2 is FYNNEI. The CDR3 loop is CASSIAGTGGQETQYF. The CDR3 DNA sequence: TGTGCCAGCAGTATAGCCGGGACAGGGGGTCAAGAGACCCAGTACTTC. The entire variable domain, with the rest obtained from reference TRBV2 and TRBJ2-5, is as follows: EPEVTQTPSHQVTQMGQEVILRCVPISNHLYFYWYRQILGQKVEFLVSFYNNEISEKSEIFDDQFSVERPDGSNFTLKIRSTKLEDSAMYFCASSIAGTGGQETQYFGPGTRLLVL.

The chain combines TRBV5-1 with TRBJ2-3; TRBD2 matches at 8 bases. Per the germline V gene, CDR1 is SGHRS and CDR2 is YFSETQ. V trimming: 3 bases; J trimming: 4 bases; junction bases outside the gene matches: 13. CDR3 length equals 17 residues. CDR3 amino acids: CASSSNPSGRAADTQYF. In nucleotides, the CDR3 is TGCGCCAGCAGCTCGAACCCTTCCGGGAGGGCAGCAGATACGCAGTATTTT.

The V call is TRBV9, the J call TRBJ2-2, with TRBD2 identical over 7 bases. Germline V gene lookup returns CDR1 SGDLS and CDR2 YYNGEE. The junction had 9 bases not matched to a gene; V was cut back by 0 bases and J by 4 bases. There are 17 residues in the CDR3. The CDR3 DNA reads as TGTGCCAGCAGCGTAGGCTTTGCTAGCGGTGGCACCGGGGAGCTGTTTTTT. This codes for CASSVGFASGGTGELFF.

This rearrangement joins TRBV2 to TRBJ1-1, with TRBD1 matching 7 bases. V was pared by 5 bases and J by 3 bases, with 6 bases of the junction left unmatched. The V gene's germline CDR1 is SNHLY and CDR2 FYNNEI. This CDR3 is built from 14 residues. The CDR3 is CASSSTGSDTEAFF. As DNA, the CDR3 is TGTGCCAGCAGTTCGACAGGGTCGGACACTGAAGCTTTCTTT.

This clonotype was seen ten or more times. At one end the junction does not follow the germline gene, possibly because of a read error. CDR3 amino acids: CASSFRYNEQFF. CDR3 in DNA: TGTGCCAGCAGCTTTCGGTACAATGAGCAGTTCTTC. The chain combines TRBV5-1 with TRBJ2-1, with D uncertain. CDR1 and CDR2 (germline): SGHRS, YFSETQ. The CDR3 has 12 amino acids.

This clonotype has a handful of counts. V gene TRBV6-5 combines with J gene TRBJ2-3; D may match TRBD1 or TRBD2 (5 bases each). Germline loops: CDR1 MNHEY, CDR2 SVGAGI. V was shortened by 0 bases and J by 2 bases, with 12 bases between the two germline ends. The CDR3 consists of 16 residues. CDR3 nucleotide sequence: TGTGCCAGCAGTTACTCGAGGGACCACAACACAGATACGCAGTATTTT. As protein: CASSYSRDHNTDTQYF.

This clonotype was counted ten times or more. The V gene is TRBV12-3 or TRBV12-4, the J gene TRBJ1-1; possibly TRBD1 for D (6 bases). V was pared by 10 bases and J by 1 base, with 16 bases between. This CDR3 is built from 14 residues. For the CDR3, the DNA is TGTGCCACCTCCCGATCGGGGGCGAACACTGAAGCTTTCTTT. As protein: CATSRSGANTEAFF.

This clonotype showed up just a few times. The chain carries TRBV20-1 and TRBJ1-4; 8 bases line up with TRBD1. Looked up from germline, CDR1 is DFQATT and CDR2 is SNEGSKA (reference sequence). The CDR3 is made up of 15 amino acids. J was trimmed by 8 bases and V by 3 bases; bases with no gene match: 11. The CDR3 coding sequence is TGCAGTGCTAGCATCTCCACAGGGGGACGCGAAAAACTGTTTTTT. Its translation: CSASISTGGREKLFF.

The chain carries TRBV3-1 and TRBJ2-3; 10 bases map to TRBD2. The CDR3 has 17 residues. Germline trimming cut 5 bases from V and 9 bases from J; bases unmatched to any gene: 17. Germline values: CDR1 LGHDT, CDR2 YNNKEL (reference sequence). The CDR3 reads CASSSPGLADLRRTQYF. The CDR3 nucleotides are TGTGCCAGCAGCTCTCCCGGACTAGCGGATTTGAGGAGGACGCAGTATTTT.